The 2 T cell receptor beta chains below were found in one sample sequenced in a study of T cell repertoires in cytomegalovirus infection. These receptors lack a known antigen. TCRdb fed the reads into MiXCR, producing one record per CDR3 protein. The sample lists approximately 910,000 distinct CDR3 sequences, 31% occurring once. Here the sequenced sample was cultured CD8+ T cells from PBMCs, taken from culture after CMV antigen stimulation. The receptor source for this set is a human donor in good health (CMV status not recorded). Some clones in this sample may be carry-over from other donors' samples.

J is TRBJ2-1 and V is TRBV4-2, with a tentative D call TRBD2 (6 bases). The CDR3 has 16 residues. V shed 1 base and J shed 5 bases, with 15 bases lying between them. CDR1 and CDR2 from the germline V gene are LGHNA and YNFKEQ. CDR3: CASSQVALAPNNEQFF. The CDR3 DNA is TGTGCCAGCAGCCAAGTAGCACTAGCCCCTAACAATGAGCAGTTCTTC.

V and J are TRBV19 and TRBJ2-1, with a tentative D call TRBD2 (7 bases). The CDR3 runs 16 residues. Germline V gives CDR1 LNHDA, CDR2 SQIVND (reference sequence). Trimming left V 7 bases short and J 7 bases short, with 23 bases between. CDR3 region: CASTPSIGGLLNEQFF. CDR3 in DNA: TGTGCCAGTACCCCATCTATCGGGGGGCTGTTGAATGAGCAGTTCTTC.